The present T cell receptor (beta chain) was sequenced within a study of blood T cell repertoires in COVID-19. Overall study: Material from acute and convalescent COVID-19 was sourced from the United States, Italy and Spain.

Trimming left V 7 bases short and J 2 bases short, with 8 bases between. Germline lookup yields CDR1 SGDLS and CDR2 YYNGEE. This CDR3 has 12 amino acids. Per the original data handling: Quantification of nucleated cells was approximated via reference gene primer amplification. Sequencing used immunoSEQ multiplex PCR; TCRdb keeps in-frame clones, though not all of them. V and J calls and clone size come straight from that table; D and trimming were deduced from the DNA. The sample includes 95,000 to 150,000 clones, 85% to 90% of them seen just once. Seattle patients were enrolled while actively infected and followed longitudinally.

The sample consisted of peripheral blood. The TCR originated in a woman aged 55-70 years with COVID-19, enrolled during active disease. The chain carries TRBV9 and TRBJ2-3, with a tentative D call TRBD2 (5 bases). In DNA form, the CDR3 reads TGTGCCAGCGAGACTAACACAGATACGCAGTATTTT. This codes for CASETNTDTQYF.